Detailed here is one T cell receptor (beta chain). Its antigen is not identified. This record belongs to a study of T cells expressing NK-cell markers. Study-level information: Sequencing covered eight donors, seven HCMV-seropositive and one seronegative. Broader study findings: A range of 1.0-7.0% of CD8+ T cells consisted of dominant NKG2C+ clonotypes in a handful of donors. In four donors, dominant clonotypes made up about 28.3-65% of CD3+CD56-NKG2C+ cells.

The authors generated TCR beta cDNA through 5'RACE template switching with UMIs. From its re-call of the 5' RACE reads, TCRdb lists each CDR3 protein once, without DNA. This sample's clone table lists around 21,000 distinct CDR3 sequences. CDR3 length: 14 amino acids. Germline V gene sequence: CDR1 SGHVS, CDR2 FQNEAQ. The chain uses TRBV7-8 and TRBJ1-6. The sequence was collected from a man aged 18-75 years in good health. The material sequenced was blood T cells: a sorted CD56 or NKG2C T cell subset, CD4+ or CD8+ T cells, or bulk PBMC T cells (not recorded which). CDR3 region: CASSEQANNSPLHF.